This record looks at one T cell receptor (beta chain) sequence and its context. Its antigen is unidentified. These data originate in a study of T cells in localized non-small cell lung cancer. Study-level findings and limits: Within adjacent lung there appeared a median around 55 of the top 100 tumor clones. Of the tissues analyzed, uninvolved adjacent lung showed maximal T cell clonality, greater than tumor.

This CDR3 comprises 14 residues. Trimming shortened V by 3 bases and J by 8 bases, and 16 bases separated the two germline ends. The germline gives CDR1 LNHDA, CDR2 SQIVND (reference sequence). Repertoires were generated with immunoSEQ multiplex PCR, while TCRdb's copy carries only in-frame clones and drops some. The data hold roughly 77,000 clones, with approximately 90% observed a single time. This receptor was obtained from a woman aged 40 to 75 with stage I squamous cell lung carcinoma. Sequenced here: peripheral blood, sampled before any cancer treatment. The chain employs TRBV19 and TRBJ1-2; no definite D call. The CDR3 DNA reads TGTGCCAGTAGTATCTGGACCCTGGCGGAGGGCTACACCTTC. It yields the protein CASSIWTLAEGYTF.